This entry lists 2 T cell receptor beta chains sequenced from one sample in a study of CD8 T cells in ankylosing spondylitis. TCRdb recomputed calls from the 5' RACE reads with MiXCR, one row per CDR3 protein. Among 150,000 to 200,000 distinct CDR3 sequences listed, 30% to 35% were seen once. Sequencing was performed on synovial fluid, either unsorted or a sorted T cell fraction (not recorded which). These receptors came from a male donor with ankylosing spondylitis.

There are a few counts of this clonotype. The chain is built from TRBV7-9 and TRBJ1-1; a weak D match, TRBD1 (6 bases). This CDR3 has 15 residues. Germline V CDR1 and CDR2: SEHNR, FQNEAQ (reference sequence). Trimming removed 6 bases from V and 4 bases from J, with 18 bases in between. CDR3 sequence: CASSTQGIVGTEAFF. In DNA form, the CDR3 reads TGTGCCAGCAGTACGCAGGGGATTGTCGGCACTGAAGCTTTCTTT.

The table lists this clonotype with a few counts. The CDR3 nucleotides read TGTGCCAGCAGCCAAGGGACAGGGAGTAATTCACCCCTCCACTTT. Its translation: CASSQGTGSNSPLHF. The chain employs TRBV3-1 and TRBJ1-6; 8 bases match TRBD1. V lost 1 base, J lost 6 bases, and 2 bases stayed unmatched. CDR1 and CDR2 from the germline V gene are LGHDT and YNNKEL (reference sequence). This CDR3 is built from 15 residues.